This entry describes one TCR beta chain. The record originates from a study of blood T cell repertoires in COVID-19. In the study overall: The United States, Italy and Spain were the sources of the acute and convalescent COVID-19 samples. The analysed material was cDNA or gDNA that came from T cells, B-cell-depleted T cells, or PBMCs.

Assay used: immunoSEQ multiplex PCR; TCRdb lists only in-frame clones, some missing. The profile shows some 420,000 clones, approximately 92% of them singletons. The germline V and J ends were trimmed by 7 bases and 1 base, with 8 bases remaining between them. This CDR3 is built from 14 residues. Per germline, CDR1 MDHEN and CDR2 SYDVKM. Donors in Cohort 3 who had recovered were those with two negative PCRs, healthcare professional clearance, or resolution of their symptoms. The clonotype was recovered from a man between 25 and 39 years old who had recovered from COVID-19. What was sequenced was PBMCs or T cells enriched from blood (not recorded which). The genes are TRBV28 and TRBJ1-6; no clear D gene. CDR3 DNA sequence: TGTGCCAGCAATCGGAGGTCCTATAATTCACCCCTCCACTTT. It is translated as CASNRRSYNSPLHF.